This T cell receptor beta chain was captured in a study of cytomegalovirus exposure and HLA in healthy donors. Whole-study results and caveats: Presence/absence analyses assumed roughly uniform sequencing depth across donors, which may not hold.

The study sampled nominally healthy donors, though unrecorded immune exposures were likely. This CDR3 region has 16 residues. With 3 bases clipped from V and 3 bases from J, the junction kept 6 bases outside the gene matches. The germline CDR1 and CDR2 sequences are MNHNS and SASEGT. For this clone: Antigen: not known.

13 Jbeta primers and 60 Vbeta primers were used for the PCR. Produced via immunoSEQ multiplex PCR; TCRdb's table is partial and in-frame only. Of approximately 100,000 clones in the sample, approximately 9% were seen once. The specimen was PBMCs. The J gene is TRBJ2-2, the V gene TRBV6-1; TRBD2 matches at 8 bases. This sequence was found in a man aged 50-59 years in good health and CMV-seropositive. CDR3 sequence reads: CASSDFRLAHTGELFF. The CDR3 DNA reads TGTGCCAGCAGTGATTTCAGACTAGCGCACACCGGGGAGCTGTTTTTT.